The clone carrying this T cell receptor (beta chain) was seen at least ten times. The time point here: newly diagnosed GD, antithyroid drugs for less than 3 months. With RNA extracted from PBMCs as input, the TCR library was made. With iRepertoire HTBI primers and Arm-PCR of CDR3 regions, TCR beta libraries were built. One entry per CDR3 protein, called by TCRdb with MiXCR from the multiplex PCR reads. The sample has approximately 540,000 distinct CDR3 sequences, more than 10% seen once. This record comes from a study of regulatory T cells in long-lasting Graves disease. The V gene lost 8 bases and the J gene lost 4 bases, with 11 bases spanning the gap. There are 13 residues in the CDR3. Per the germline V gene, CDR1 is MNHNS and CDR2 is SASEGT. The same sample was also studied in work on T cells in Graves' hyperthyroidism and ophthalmopathy. Per that paper: Initially, a first-round RT-PCR of the TCR CDR3 employed the HTBI primer set.

The receptor's source is a woman in her thirties with Graves disease. J is TRBJ2-2 and V is TRBV6-1; D not resolved. Sequenced material: peripheral blood mononuclear cells (PBMCs), taken at new diagnosis, from a patient treated with antithyroid drugs. CDR3 loop: CASADKVTGELFF. The CDR3 DNA reads as TGTGCCAGCGCAGACAAGGTCACCGGGGAGCTGTTTTTT.